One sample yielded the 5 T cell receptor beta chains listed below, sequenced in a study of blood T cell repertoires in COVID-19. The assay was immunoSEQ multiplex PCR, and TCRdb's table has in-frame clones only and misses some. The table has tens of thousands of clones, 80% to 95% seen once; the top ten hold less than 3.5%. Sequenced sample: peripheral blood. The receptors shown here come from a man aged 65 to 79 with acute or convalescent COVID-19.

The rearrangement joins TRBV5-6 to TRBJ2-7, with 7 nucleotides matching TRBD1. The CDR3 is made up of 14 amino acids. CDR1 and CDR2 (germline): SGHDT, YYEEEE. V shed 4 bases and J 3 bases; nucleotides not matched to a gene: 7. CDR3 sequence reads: CASSLGTVLYEQYF. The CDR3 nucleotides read TGTGCCAGCAGCCTCGGGACAGTGCTCTACGAGCAGTACTTC.

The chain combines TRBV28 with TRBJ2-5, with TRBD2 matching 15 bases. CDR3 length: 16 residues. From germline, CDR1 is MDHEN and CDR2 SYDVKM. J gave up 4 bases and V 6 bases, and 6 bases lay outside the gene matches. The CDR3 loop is CASSRTSGGAAETQYF. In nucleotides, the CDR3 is TGTGCCAGCAGCAGGACTAGCGGGGGGGCCGCAGAGACCCAGTACTTC.

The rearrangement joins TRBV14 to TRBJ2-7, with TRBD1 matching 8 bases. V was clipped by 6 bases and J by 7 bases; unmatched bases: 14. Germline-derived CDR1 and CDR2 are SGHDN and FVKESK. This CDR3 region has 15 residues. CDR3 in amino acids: CASSRGVGRGREQYF. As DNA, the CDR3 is TGTGCCAGCAGTCGTGGTGTGGGCAGGGGGCGTGAGCAGTACTTC.

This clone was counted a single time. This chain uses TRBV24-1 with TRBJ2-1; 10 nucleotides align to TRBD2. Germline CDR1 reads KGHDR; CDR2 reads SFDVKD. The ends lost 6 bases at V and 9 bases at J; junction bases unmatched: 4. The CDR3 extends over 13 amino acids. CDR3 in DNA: TGTGCCACCAGTACGCTAGCGGGAGCTGAGCAGTTCTTC. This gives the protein CATSTLAGAEQFF.

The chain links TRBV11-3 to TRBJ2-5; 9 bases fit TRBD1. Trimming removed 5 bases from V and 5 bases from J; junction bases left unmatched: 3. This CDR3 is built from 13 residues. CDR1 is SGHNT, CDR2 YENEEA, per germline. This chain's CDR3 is CASSPQGAETQYF. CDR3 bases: TGTGCCAGCAGCCCACAGGGGGCGGAGACCCAGTACTTC.